This TCR beta chain was documented in a study of shared clonotypes between healthy human individuals. Overall study context: The donors, two women and a few men, were aged 18 to 49.

Among the donors, all were Caucasian adults who lived in Nashville, Tennessee. This clone was counted a few times. Clones were read by immunoSEQ multiplex PCR, and TCRdb kept only the in-frame ones, dropping some. The sample has around 990,000 clones, 60% to 80% seen once; the top ten hold 0.89%. Trimming took off 4 bases at V and 5 bases at J, with 16 bases between the two ends. CDR1 is SGHTS and CDR2 is YDEGEE in the germline V gene. There are 15 residues in the CDR3. The specimen sequenced was memory CD4+ T cells from PBMCs. Subset meaning: CD45RA-negative fraction. The origin of this receptor is a man aged 18-30 years in good health. Some clones in this sample may be carry-over from other donors' samples. V gene TRBV5-8 combines with J gene TRBJ2-1; possibly TRBD2 for D (6 bases). The CDR3 reads CASSRLGLFNNEQFF. The CDR3 DNA follows: TGTGCCAGCAGCCGACTTGGACTATTCAACAATGAGCAGTTCTTC.